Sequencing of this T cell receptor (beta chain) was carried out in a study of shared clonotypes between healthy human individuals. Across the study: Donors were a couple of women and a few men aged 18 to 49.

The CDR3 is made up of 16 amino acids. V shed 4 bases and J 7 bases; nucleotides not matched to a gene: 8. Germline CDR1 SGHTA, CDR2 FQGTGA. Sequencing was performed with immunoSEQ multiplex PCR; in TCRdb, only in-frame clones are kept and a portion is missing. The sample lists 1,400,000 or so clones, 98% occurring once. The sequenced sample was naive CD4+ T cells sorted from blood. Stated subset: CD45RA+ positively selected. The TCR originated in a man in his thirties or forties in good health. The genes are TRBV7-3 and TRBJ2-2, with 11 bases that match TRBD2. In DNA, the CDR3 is TGTGCCAGCAGCTCCCCACTAGCGGGAGTGCACGGGGAGCTGTTTTTT. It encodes CASSSPLAGVHGELFF. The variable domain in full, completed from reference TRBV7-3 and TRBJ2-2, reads GAGVSQTPSNKVTEKGKYVELRCDPISGHTALYWYRQSLGQGPEFLIYFQGTGAADDSGLPNDRFFAVRPEGSVSTLKIQRTERGDSAVYLCASSSPLAGVHGELFFGEGSRLTVL.